A single sample is the source of the 22 T cell receptor beta chains below, sequenced in a study of beta chain features in type 1 diabetes. The study, taken as a whole, reports: People with Type 1 diabetes carried modestly yet significantly shorter TCRB CDR3s in all four CD4+ subsets.

Reverse transcribing all isolated RNA meant expressed TCRB transcripts were sequenced. Profiled with immunoSEQ multiplex PCR; TCRdb holds only in-frame clones, not every one. Of fewer than 45,000 clones listed, about 66% are singletons. Their target antigens are unknown. Sequencing input: Tregs from blood. The receptor source for this set is a man under 40 with type 1 diabetes. Some clones in this sample may be carry-over from other donors' samples.

This clone was counted between two and nine times. The gene calls are TRBV7-2 and TRBJ1-2; perhaps TRBD1 as D (6 bases). Trimming shortened V by 2 bases and J by 7 bases, and 20 bases separated the two germline ends. Germline V gives CDR1 SGHTA, CDR2 FQGNSA. This CDR3 contains 16 residues. The CDR3 spells CASSLNRASQGRGYTF. The DNA of the CDR3 is TGTGCCAGCAGCTTAAACAGGGCCTCCCAGGGTCGTGGCTACACCTTC.

The CDR3 DNA reads TGTGCCACAGGGGGCGGGGTGGGGTTCGGTCAGCCCCAGCATTTT. It translates to CATGGGVGFGQPQHF. The J gene is TRBJ1-5, the V gene TRBV6-5; 8 nucleotides agree with TRBD1. In germline, CDR1 is MNHEY, CDR2 SVGAGI. With V trimmed by 10 bases and J by 6 bases, 14 bases remained unmatched. The CDR3 length is 15 residues.

This clone was observed a few times. The genes are TRBV11-1 and TRBJ2-5; 9 bases match TRBD1. This CDR3 region has 16 residues. The trim removed 3 bases at V and 1 base at J, leaving 6 bases unmatched. Looked up from germline, CDR1 is SGHAT and CDR2 is FQDESV (reference sequence). DNA of the CDR3: TGTGCCAGCAGCTTTCAAGGACAGGGGACCCAAGAGACCCAGTACTTC. It specifies CASSFQGQGTQETQYF.

The rearrangement joins TRBV11-1 to TRBJ1-1; D is ambiguous. Between the trimmed V and J ends, which lost 3 bases and 1 base, there was a span of 6 bases. Germline CDR1 reads SGHAT; CDR2 reads FQDESV (reference sequence). This CDR3 has 13 residues. CDR3 sequence (DNA): TGTGCCAGCAGCTTCATAGCGAACACTGAAGCTTTCTTT. Encoded protein: CASSFIANTEAFF.

This clone was detected only a few times. The rearrangement joins TRBV7-2 to TRBJ2-2, with 7 bases lining up with TRBD2. Germline V gene sequence: CDR1 SGHTA, CDR2 FQGNSA. This CDR3 has 13 residues. With 5 bases clipped from V and 6 bases from J, the junction kept 3 bases outside the gene matches. The CDR3 sequence is CASSTSVAGELFF. The CDR3 bases are TGTGCCAGCAGCACTAGCGTGGCCGGGGAGCTGTTTTTT. The full variable domain, with the rest looked up from reference TRBV7-2 and TRBJ2-2, is GAGVSQSPSNKVTEKGKDVELRCDPISGHTALYWYRQSLGQGLEFLIYFQGNSAPDKSGLPSDRFSAERTGGSVSTLTIQRTQQEDSAVYLCASSTSVAGELFFGEGSRLTVL.

This clone was counted a few times. The rearrangement joins TRBV10-3 to TRBJ2-1; tentative D call: TRBD1 (6 bases). In germline, CDR1 is ENHRY, CDR2 SYGVKD. V was cut by 4 bases and J by 0 bases, with 10 bases left in between. The CDR3 loop spans 15 amino acids. In DNA form, the CDR3 reads TGTGCCATCAGTGTGGGGGCTAGCTCCTACAATGAGCAGTTCTTC. Encoded protein: CAISVGASSYNEQFF.

The rearrangement joins TRBV5-1 to TRBJ2-6; 7 bases agree with TRBD1. The V segment lost 4 bases and the J segment 0 bases; nucleotides outside the gene matches: 4. The germline V gene encodes CDR1 SGHRS and CDR2 YFSETQ. The CDR3 length is 16 residues. The CDR3 DNA reads TGCGCCAGCAGCAGAGGGACAGACTCTGGGGCCAACGTCCTGACTTTC. Residues: CASSRGTDSGANVLTF. Complete variable domain (other parts from reference TRBV5-1 and TRBJ2-6): KAGVTQTPRYLIKTRGQQVTLSCSPISGHRSVSWYQQTPGQGLQFLFEYFSETQRNKGNFPGRFSGRQFSNSRSEMNVSTLELGDSALYLCASSRGTDSGANVLTFGAGSRLTVL.

The chain uses TRBV5-1 and TRBJ2-1, with 11 bases that match TRBD2. The V segment lost 4 bases and the J segment 7 bases; nucleotides outside the gene matches: 10. The CDR3 runs to 16 residues. Germline CDR1 SGHRS, CDR2 YFSETQ. The CDR3 DNA reads TGCGCCAGCAGCCCTATTAGCGGGGGGGCCGGTAATGAGCAGTTCTTC. Its translation: CASSPISGGAGNEQFF.

This chain links TRBV7-6 with TRBJ2-2; D not resolved. The CDR3 length is 16 residues. The V gene's germline CDR1 is SGHVS and CDR2 FNYEAQ. V was pared by 0 bases and J by 4 bases, with 12 bases between. CDR3 residues: CASSLALTRSTGELFF. DNA of the CDR3: TGTGCCAGCAGCTTAGCCCTTACAAGGAGCACCGGGGAGCTGTTTTTT. Together with reference TRBV7-6 and TRBJ2-2, the CDR3 gives the full variable domain: GAGVSQSPRYKVTKRGQDVALRCDPISGHVSLYWYRQALGQGPEFLTYFNYEAQQDKSGLPNDRFSAERPEGSISTLTIQRTEQRDSAMYRCASSLALTRSTGELFFGEGSRLTVL.

This clone was observed a few times. The rearrangement uses TRBV4-3 and TRBJ1-4; D is unresolved. CDR3 length equals 16 residues. Germline V gene lookup returns CDR1 LGHNA and CDR2 YSLEER. V was shortened by 4 bases and J by 3 bases, with 15 bases between the two germline ends. CDR3 region: CASSPHWNQANEKLFF. Here the CDR3 DNA reads TGCGCCAGCAGCCCCCATTGGAATCAGGCTAATGAAAAACTGTTTTTT.

The chain links TRBV9 to TRBJ2-3, with 7 bases fitting TRBD2. CDR1 is SGDLS, CDR2 YYNGEE, per germline. The ends lost 0 bases at V and 5 bases at J; junction bases unmatched: 3. The CDR3 has 14 residues. The CDR3 DNA reads as TGTGCCAGCAGCGTAGTGCCGGGGGGAGATACGCAGTATTTT. The encoded protein is CASSVVPGGDTQYF.

CDR3 coding DNA: TGTGCCAGCCTACTTAAGGGGGCGGTTGGCGGCTACACCTTC. Protein sequence: CASLLKGAVGGYTF. The rearrangement joins TRBV5-6 to TRBJ1-2; the match to TRBD1 covers 7 bases. In germline, CDR1 is SGHDT, CDR2 YYEEEE. The CDR3 length is 14 residues. The ends lost 7 bases at V and 8 bases at J; junction bases unmatched: 14. Full variable domain (missing parts from reference TRBV5-6 and TRBJ1-2): DAGVTQSPTHLIKTRGQQVTLRCSPKSGHDTVSWYQQALGQGPQFIFQYYEEEERQRGNFPDRFSGHQFPNYSSELNVNALLLGDSALYLCASLLKGAVGGYTFGSGTRLTVV.

The chain has TRBV19 and TRBJ2-2; TRBD1 might be the D (5 bases). CDR1 and CDR2 from the germline V gene are LNHDA and SQIVND (reference sequence). The V end was cut by 1 base, the J end by 7 bases, with 10 bases between. This CDR3 has 14 amino acids. CDR3 loop: CASSIVSGIGELFF. The CDR3 DNA reads as TGTGCCAGTAGTATAGTTTCAGGGATCGGGGAGCTGTTTTTT.

The rearrangement joins TRBV28 to TRBJ2-1, with 8 nucleotides matching TRBD2. The CDR3 contains 14 residues. The trim removed 8 bases at V and 7 bases at J, leaving 10 bases unmatched. Germline CDR1 MDHEN, CDR2 SYDVKM. The CDR3 nucleotides are TGTGCCAGCCGCCGGGGGGGACGGGGAAATGAGCAGTTCTTC. It translates to CASRRGGRGNEQFF.

This clone showed up just once. The chain is built from TRBV7-3 and TRBJ2-1; TRBD2 aligns across 9 bases. J gave up 9 bases and V 5 bases, and 8 bases lay outside the gene matches. The V gene's germline CDR1 is SGHTA and CDR2 FQGTGA. The CDR3 is 14 amino acids. CDR3 region: CASSPLGLAGEQFF. CDR3 coding DNA: TGTGCCAGCAGCCCCCTGGGACTAGCTGGTGAGCAGTTCTTC. Full variable domain (missing parts from reference TRBV7-3 and TRBJ2-1): GAGVSQTPSNKVTEKGKYVELRCDPISGHTALYWYRQSLGQGPEFLIYFQGTGAADDSGLPNDRFFAVRPEGSVSTLKIQRTERGDSAVYLCASSPLGLAGEQFFGPGTRLTVL.

The rearrangement links TRBV29-1 to TRBJ1-1; the D is unclear. CDR3 length equals 12 residues. Germline CDR1 is SQVTM and CDR2 is ANQGSEA. Trimming removed 6 bases at V and 5 bases at J, with 13 bases between. The CDR3 reads CSVTGMGTEAFF. The CDR3 DNA sequence: TGCAGCGTGACGGGTATGGGTACTGAAGCTTTCTTT. The full variable domain, completed using reference TRBV29-1 and TRBJ1-1, is SAVISQKPSRDICQRGTSLTIQCQVDSQVTMMFWYRQQPGQSLTLIATANQGSEATYESGFVIDKFPISRPNLTFSTLTVSNMSPEDSSIYLCSVTGMGTEAFFGQGTRLTVV.

This clone came up a few times. This chain uses TRBV5-4 with TRBJ2-1; 8 positions agree with TRBD2. The CDR3 is made up of 16 amino acids. The V and J ends lost 1 base and 0 bases, in that order; junction bases with no gene match: 3. Germline V gene lookup returns CDR1 SGHNT and CDR2 YYREEE (reference sequence). The DNA of the CDR3 is TGTGCCAGCAGCTTGCGGGGGGGGCTCTCCTACAATGAGCAGTTCTTC. This sequence encodes CASSLRGGLSYNEQFF.

The chain employs TRBV2 and TRBJ2-7, with 7 bases matching TRBD2. This CDR3 contains 14 residues. Germline assignment: CDR1 SNHLY and CDR2 FYNNEI. V shed 4 bases, J shed 2 bases, and the junction held 5 bases outside the gene matches. The CDR3 nucleotides are TGTGCCAGCAGTGTTAGACTAGCCACCTACGAGCAGTACTTC. Translation: CASSVRLATYEQYF. Drawing the rest from reference TRBV2 and TRBJ2-7, the complete variable domain is EPEVTQTPSHQVTQMGQEVILRCVPISNHLYFYWYRQILGQKVEFLVSFYNNEISEKSEIFDDQFSVERPDGSNFTLKIRSTKLEDSAMYFCASSVRLATYEQYFGPGTRLTVT.

This clone was observed a few times. The chain links TRBV2 to TRBJ2-3; D not resolved. The length of the CDR3 is 11 residues. Germline values: CDR1 SNHLY, CDR2 FYNNEI. V shed 6 bases and J shed 9 bases, with 10 bases lying between them. The CDR3 loop reads CASSDLQTQYF. The CDR3 DNA is TGTGCCAGCAGCGACCTACAGACGCAGTATTTT.

The genes are TRBV29-1 and TRBJ1-3; 9 nucleotides agree with TRBD1. Germline assignment: CDR1 SQVTM and CDR2 ANQGSEA. With 6 bases clipped from V and 0 bases from J, the junction kept 3 bases outside the gene matches. The CDR3 is made up of 14 amino acids. CDR3 DNA sequence: TGCAGCGTCCAGGACAGGGGCTCTGGAAACACCATATATTTT. Translating it yields CSVQDRGSGNTIYF. The complete variable domain, with remaining parts taken from reference TRBV29-1 and TRBJ1-3, reads SAVISQKPSRDICQRGTSLTIQCQVDSQVTMMFWYRQQPGQSLTLIATANQGSEATYESGFVIDKFPISRPNLTFSTLTVSNMSPEDSSIYLCSVQDRGSGNTIYFGEGSWLTVV.

The genes are TRBV6-5 and TRBJ1-3, with 9 positions matching TRBD1. Trimming cost V 4 bases and J 0 bases; bases outside gene matches: 1. Germline CDR1 MNHEY, CDR2 SVGAGI. The CDR3 is 15 residues long. The CDR3 DNA reads as TGTGCCAGCAGTTGGGACAGGGCCTCTGGAAACACCATATATTTT. Its translation: CASSWDRASGNTIYF.

In this sample, this clone turned up a few times. The chain recombines TRBV5-1 with TRBJ2-7, with TRBD1 matching over 8 bases. With V trimmed by 1 base and J by 5 bases, 14 bases remained unmatched. This CDR3 comprises 17 residues. Germline-derived CDR1 and CDR2 are SGHRS and YFSETQ. The CDR3 protein is CASSLTPTGDRINEQYF. As DNA, the CDR3 is TGCGCCAGCAGCTTGACACCTACGGGGGACAGGATCAACGAGCAGTACTTC.